The clone carrying this TCR beta chain was recorded at least ten times. Its antigen is unknown. This CDR3 is 15 amino acids long. Trimming removed 6 bases from V and 7 bases from J, with 21 bases in between. Germline CDR1 MNHEY, CDR2 SVGAGI. This entry is derived from a study of beta chain features in type 1 diabetes. Study-wide results and caveats: The study left unresolved whether HLA type influences TCRB rearrangement. Among patients with Type 1 diabetes, TCRB CDR3s were moderately but significantly shorter in every one of the four CD4+ subsets. The naive, central memory and Treg TCRB repertoires of patients appeared to be more similar to one another than those of healthy donors.

All of the isolated RNA was reverse transcribed, so expressed TCRB transcripts were sequenced. Profiled with immunoSEQ multiplex PCR; TCRdb holds only in-frame clones, not every one. In the table there are 300,000 or so clones, roughly a tenth of which are singletons. This chain uses TRBV6-5 with TRBJ1-1; no clear D gene. The receptor was derived from a man aged 30 to 39 with type 1 diabetes. The sample was central memory CD4+ T cells from blood. The CDR3 nucleotides read TGTGCCAGCAGCCAAAGATCCACGAAGGGCGGTGAAGCTTTCTTT. Protein product: CASSQRSTKGGEAFF.